One sample yielded the 6 T cell receptor beta chains listed below, sequenced in a study of vaccination and CD4 T cells after COVID-19. Sequence data for DNA of cultured CD4+ T cells were generated by the Oncomine TCR Beta short-read assay. TCRdb called the PCR reads again in MiXCR, with one record for every CDR3 protein. Of about 10,000 distinct CDR3 sequences detected, just under 75% appear once; the ten largest clones hold 9%. The sample's treatment: roughly ten-day PBMC culture with coronavirus spike peptide pools or control peptides (ViraFEST assay). No antigen is known for these receptors. The material sequenced was CD4+ T cells from blood, cultured in vitro. Receptors originate from a human donor who had recovered from COVID-19.

This sequence joins TRBV20-1 and TRBJ1-1; D is perhaps TRBD1 (5 bases). The CDR3 is 13 residues long. Germline-derived CDR1 and CDR2 are DFQATT and SNEGSKA (reference sequence). Trimming stripped 3 bases from V and 1 base from J, with 9 bases between. The CDR3 spells CSASFGTNTEAFF. The CDR3, as DNA: TGCAGTGCTAGTTTCGGGACGAACACTGAAGCTTTCTTT.

This chain joins TRBV19 and TRBJ1-4, with 9 bases aligning to TRBD1. V was pared by 9 bases and J by 8 bases, with 10 bases of the junction left unmatched. The CDR3 totals 14 residues. CDR1 is LNHDA, CDR2 SQIVND, per germline (reference sequence). The chain's CDR3 is CASTPGQGREKLFF. In nucleotides, the CDR3 is TGTGCCAGCACGCCGGGACAGGGTCGGGAAAAACTGTTTTTT. Full variable domain (rest looked up from reference TRBV19 and TRBJ1-4): DGGITQSPKYLFRKEGQNVTLSCEQNLNHDAMYWYRQDPGQGLRLIYYSQIVNDFQKGDIAEGYSVSREKKESFPLTVTSAQKNPTAFYLCASTPGQGREKLFFGSGTQLSVL.

The chain has TRBV7-9 and TRBJ2-6; D possibly uses TRBD1 or TRBD2 (5 bases each). This CDR3 is built from 18 residues. Trimming removed 1 base from V and 1 base from J, with 14 bases in between. Germline lookup yields CDR1 SEHNR and CDR2 FQNEAQ (reference sequence). CDR3 bases: TGTGCCAGCAGCTTAGGCCTGGCAGGGAGATCTGGGGCCAACGTCCTGACTTTC. Protein product: CASSLGLAGRSGANVLTF.

J is TRBJ2-7 and V is TRBV6-5, with 9 nucleotides matching TRBD2. CDR3 length equals 15 residues. Germline V gene sequence: CDR1 MNHEY, CDR2 SVGAGI. The J segment lost 0 bases and the V segment lost 4 bases, leaving 4 bases of the junction unmatched. The CDR3 is CASSSAREGSYEQYF. The CDR3 DNA follows: TGTGCCAGCAGTTCGGCGCGGGAGGGCTCCTACGAGCAGTACTTC.

V and J are TRBV20-1 and TRBJ1-1, with D possibly matching TRBD1 (6 bases). V was cut by 6 bases and J by 0 bases, with 8 bases left in between. CDR1 DFQATT and CDR2 SNEGSKA come from the germline V gene (reference sequence). The CDR3 runs to 12 residues. This chain's CDR3 is CSANRVNTEAFF. The CDR3, as DNA: TGCAGTGCAAACAGGGTGAACACTGAAGCTTTCTTT.

This clonotype was seen just once. The chain combines TRBV29-1 with TRBJ2-5; D is undetermined. Trimming took off 0 bases at V and 8 bases at J, with 19 bases between the two ends. The CDR3 is made up of 15 amino acids. Germline assignment: CDR1 SQVTM and CDR2 ANQGSEA. In DNA, the CDR3 is TGCAGCGTTGAAGATCGGGCCAGCCCAGTTCGAACCCAGTACTTC. It codes for CSVEDRASPVRTQYF.